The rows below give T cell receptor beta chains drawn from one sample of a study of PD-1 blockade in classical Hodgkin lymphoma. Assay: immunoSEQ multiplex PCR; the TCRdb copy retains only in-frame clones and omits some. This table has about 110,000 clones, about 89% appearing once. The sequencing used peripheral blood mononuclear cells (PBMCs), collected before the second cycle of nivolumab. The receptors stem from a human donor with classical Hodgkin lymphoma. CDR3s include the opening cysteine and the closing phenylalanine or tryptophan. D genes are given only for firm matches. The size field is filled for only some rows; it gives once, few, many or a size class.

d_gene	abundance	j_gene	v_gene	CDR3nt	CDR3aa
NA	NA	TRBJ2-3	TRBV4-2	TGTGCCAGCAGCCAAGAAGGGGGTCGGGGCACAGATACGCAGTATTTT	CASSQEGGRGTDTQYF
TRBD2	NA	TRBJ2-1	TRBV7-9	TGTGCCAGCAGCTTAGGTAGCGGGAACTACAATGAGCAGTTCTTC	CASSLGSGNYNEQFF
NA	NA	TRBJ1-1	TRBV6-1	TGTGCCACCTCGGTTATTATTGAAGCTTTCTTT	CATSVIIEAFF
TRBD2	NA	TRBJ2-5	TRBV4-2	TGTGCCAGCAGCCAAACGGGGACTAGCGGCCAAGAGACCCAGTACTTC	CASSQTGTSGQETQYF
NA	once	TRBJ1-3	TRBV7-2	TGTGCCAGCAGCTTAGGAGGCAGCTCTGGAAACACCATATATTTT	CASSLGGSSGNTIYF
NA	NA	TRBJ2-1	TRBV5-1	TGCGCCAGCAGCTTACCGGGGCACGGCAATGAGCAGTTCTTC	CASSLPGHGNEQFF
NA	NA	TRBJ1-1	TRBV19	TGTGCCAGTAGTATAGGGGGGTGGGTGGCTGAAGCTTTCTTT	CASSIGGWVAEAFF
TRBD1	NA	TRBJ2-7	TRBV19	TGTGCCAGTAGTATCGGACAGGGGGGGTTCTACGAGCAGTACTTC	CASSIGQGGFYEQYF
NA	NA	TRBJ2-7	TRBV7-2	TGTGCCAGCAGCTTAGATACAGGTCCAGCCTACGAGCAGTACTTC	CASSLDTGPAYEQYF
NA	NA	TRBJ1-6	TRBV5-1	TGCGCCAGCAGCTTGGCCGGCCAGAGGGGGAATTCACCCCTCCACTTT	CASSLAGQRGNSPLHF
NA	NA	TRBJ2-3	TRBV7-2	TGTGCCAGCAGCTTAGCAGATACGCAGTATTTT	CASSLADTQYF
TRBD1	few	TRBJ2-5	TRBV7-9	TGTGCCAGCAGCTTAGACCGGGCAGGGGGTACGACCCAGTACTTC	CASSLDRAGGTTQYF
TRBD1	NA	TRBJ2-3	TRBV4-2	TGTGCCAGCAGCCAAGAGGAAAGGGGGCGAGCGGATACGCAGTATTTT	CASSQEERGRADTQYF
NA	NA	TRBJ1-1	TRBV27	TGTGCCAGCAGTCCCCAATCGCCAGGGGTCACCACTGAAGCTTTCTTT	CASSPQSPGVTTEAFF
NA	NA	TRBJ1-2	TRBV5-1	TGCGCCAGCAGCTCCGGTTCGGACGGGGGAGTAGTAGGCTACACCTTC	CASSSGSDGGVVGYTF
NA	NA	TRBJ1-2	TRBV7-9	TGTGCCAGCAGCTTGGCCTCAGGGTTACCATCTGGCTACACCTTC	CASSLASGLPSGYTF
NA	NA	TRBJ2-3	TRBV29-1	TGCAGCGTTGTGAGGAGAGCGGGCACAGATACGCAGTATTTT	CSVVRRAGTDTQYF
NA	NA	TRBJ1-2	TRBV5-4	TGTGCCAGCAGCTTGGGCAGGGACGGCTACACCTTC	CASSLGRDGYTF
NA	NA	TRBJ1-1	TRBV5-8	TGTGCCAGCAGCTTGGCCCGGGGCAACACTGAAGCTTTCTTT	CASSLARGNTEAFF
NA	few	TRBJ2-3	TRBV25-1	TGTGCCAGCAGTGAAGCTCTCCCGACTATGGGCCGGTTGGATACGCAGTATTTT	CASSEALPTMGRLDTQYF
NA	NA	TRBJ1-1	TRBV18	TGTGCCAGCTCATCACGGGCTTTACAATTCAGGGACACTGAAGCTTTCTTT	CASSSRALQFRDTEAFF
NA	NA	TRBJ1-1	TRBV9	TGTGCCAGCAGCGTCGCGGAGTTGAACACTGAAGCTTTCTTT	CASSVAELNTEAFF
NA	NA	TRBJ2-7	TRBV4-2	TGTGCCAGCAGCCAAGAACGGGACCTCCACTCCTACGAGCAGTACTTC	CASSQERDLHSYEQYF
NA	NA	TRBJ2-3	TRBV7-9	TGTGCCAGCAGCCCCCTAGGGGTTGGCGTGGATACGCAGTATTTT	CASSPLGVGVDTQYF
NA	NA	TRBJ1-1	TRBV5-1	TGCGCCAGCAGCTTGGGGTCGACTGAGAACACTGAAGCTTTCTTT	CASSLGSTENTEAFF
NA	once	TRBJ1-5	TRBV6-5	TGTGCCAGCAGTACCGGGACACATTTCAATCAGCCCCAGCATTTT	CASSTGTHFNQPQHF
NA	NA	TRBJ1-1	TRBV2	TGTGCCAGCACCGTGGACAGCCAAATGAACACTGAAGCTTTCTTT	CASTVDSQMNTEAFF
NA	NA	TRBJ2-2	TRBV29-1	TGCAGCGTTGAACTTTCCGGCTTGAACACCGGGGAGCTGTTTTTT	CSVELSGLNTGELFF
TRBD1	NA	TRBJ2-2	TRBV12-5	TGTGCTAGTGCCTGGAGAGATTGGGACAGGGTAGCGGGCGGGGAGCTGTTTTTT	CASAWRDWDRVAGGELFF
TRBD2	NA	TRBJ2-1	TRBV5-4	TGTGCCAGCAGCTCAGCTAGCGGAGTCTACAATGAGCAGTTCTTC	CASSSASGVYNEQFF
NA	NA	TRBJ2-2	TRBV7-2	TGTGCCAGCAGCTTTCGTCCGGGGTACCCCGGGGAGCTGTTTTTT	CASSFRPGYPGELFF
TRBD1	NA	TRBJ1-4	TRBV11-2	TGTGCCAGCAGCTTAGCATCGGGACAGGGGAATGAAAAACTGTTTTTT	CASSLASGQGNEKLFF
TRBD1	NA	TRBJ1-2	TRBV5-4	TGTGCCAGCAGCCCGCGGGACAGTGCTGTGTCAGGTGGCTACACCTTC	CASSPRDSAVSGGYTF
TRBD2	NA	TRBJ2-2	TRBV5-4	TGTGCCAGCAGCTTGGACCCGGGAGGCAACACCGGGGAGCTGTTTTTT	CASSLDPGGNTGELFF
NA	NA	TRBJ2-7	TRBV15	TGTGCCACCAGCAGAGGTGGGCAGCCATCCTACGAGCAGTACTTC	CATSRGGQPSYEQYF
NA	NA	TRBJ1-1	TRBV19	TGTGCCAGTAGTGGACGCAGAGAAAACACTGAAGCTTTCTTT	CASSGRRENTEAFF
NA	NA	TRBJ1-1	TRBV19	TGTGCCAGCAGACACGTACAGGGTTTTGGCACTGAAGCTTTCTTT	CASRHVQGFGTEAFF
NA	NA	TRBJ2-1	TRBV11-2	TGTGCCAGCAGCTCCCGGACGGAGAACAATGAGCAGTTCTTC	CASSSRTENNEQFF
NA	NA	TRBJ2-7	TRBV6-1	TGTGCCAGCAGTGAAGTTCCGGCTAGCAACTACGAGCAGTACTTC	CASSEVPASNYEQYF
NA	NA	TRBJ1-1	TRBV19	TGTGCCAGTAGTATGGGGGGAGGGAACACTGAAGCTTTCTTT	CASSMGGGNTEAFF
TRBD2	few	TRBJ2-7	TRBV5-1	TGCGCCAGCAGCTTAGGGAGGGCCCCGAACCAGCAGTACTTC	CASSLGRAPNQQYF
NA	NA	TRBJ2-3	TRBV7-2	TGTGCCAGCAGCCCACAGGGTGCCAGCACAGATACGCAGTATTTT	CASSPQGASTDTQYF
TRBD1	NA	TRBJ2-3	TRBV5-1	TGCGCCAGCACAGCAGGGGGCATGGGCACAGATACGCAGTATTTT	CASTAGGMGTDTQYF
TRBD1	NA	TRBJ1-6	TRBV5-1	TGCGCCAGCACCGAACAGGGGCGGCCGGGAAATTCACCCCTCCACTTT	CASTEQGRPGNSPLHF
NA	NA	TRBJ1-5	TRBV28	TGTGCCAGCAGAACCCAGGGGACTAATCAGCCCCAGCATTTT	CASRTQGTNQPQHF
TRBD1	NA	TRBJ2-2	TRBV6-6	TGTGCCAGCAGTACAGGGGCCGGGGAGCTGTTTTTT	CASSTGAGELFF
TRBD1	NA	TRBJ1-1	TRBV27	TGTGCCAGCAGTTGGGGGACAGGGCGCCTGAACACTGAAGCTTTCTTT	CASSWGTGRLNTEAFF
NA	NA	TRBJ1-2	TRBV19	TGTGCCAGTAGTATAGGTTGGGGGCACGGCTACACCTTC	CASSIGWGHGYTF
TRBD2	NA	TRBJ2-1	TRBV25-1	TGTGCCAGCAGTGAATCCGGGACTAGCGGTTACAATGAGCAGTTCTTC	CASSESGTSGYNEQFF
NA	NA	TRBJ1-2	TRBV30	TGTGCCTGGAGTGTAACAGGCAACTATGGCTACACCTTC	CAWSVTGNYGYTF
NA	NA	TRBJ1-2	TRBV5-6	TGTGCCAGCAGCTTGGACTCCGGTGGCTATGGCTACACCTTC	CASSLDSGGYGYTF
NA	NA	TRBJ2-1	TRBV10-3	TGTGCCATCAGTGGGACAGAACTAGCGCGGAGCTCCTACAATGAGCAGTTCTTC	CAISGTELARSSYNEQFF
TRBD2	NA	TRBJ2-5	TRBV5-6	TGTGCCAGCAGTCTCGCGGCGGCGGGAGTGGGGGGTGAGACCCAGTACTTC	CASSLAAAGVGGETQYF
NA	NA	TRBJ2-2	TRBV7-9	TGTGCCAGCAGCTTAGTTGAGGGTTTGGACACCGGGGAGCTGTTTTTT	CASSLVEGLDTGELFF
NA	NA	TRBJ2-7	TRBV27	TGTGCCAGCAGTTTCGACGGGCCCTACGAGCAGTACTTC	CASSFDGPYEQYF